This T cell receptor (beta chain) was recorded in a study of T cells in Graves' hyperthyroidism and ophthalmopathy. Concerning this clonotype: The antigen is not known.

Researchers took RNA transcripts and amplified the TCR beta CDR3 regions from them. Researchers ran a first-round RT-PCR on the TCR CDR3 using the HTBI primer set. TCRdb itself ran the multiplex PCR reads through MiXCR, one entry per CDR3 protein. This sample has hundreds of thousands of distinct CDR3 sequences, with around 13% found just once. Per the germline V gene, CDR1 is SNHLY and CDR2 is FYNNEI. CDR3 length equals 11 residues. The V end was cut by 6 bases, the J end by 6 bases, with 8 bases between. Study conclusions and caveats: Most expanded thyroid clonotypes above 0.001 recurred in blood.

Clinicians diagnosed patients from clinical symptoms, serum thyroxine and TRAb, thyroid ultrasound and orbital computed tomography. The clonotype originates from a young woman with Graves' hyperthyroidism. This chain connects TRBV2 to TRBJ1-2; no definite D call. Sequencing input: blood. The CDR3 here is CASRLLDGYTF. CDR3 DNA sequence: TGTGCCAGCAGACTGCTAGATGGCTACACCTTC.